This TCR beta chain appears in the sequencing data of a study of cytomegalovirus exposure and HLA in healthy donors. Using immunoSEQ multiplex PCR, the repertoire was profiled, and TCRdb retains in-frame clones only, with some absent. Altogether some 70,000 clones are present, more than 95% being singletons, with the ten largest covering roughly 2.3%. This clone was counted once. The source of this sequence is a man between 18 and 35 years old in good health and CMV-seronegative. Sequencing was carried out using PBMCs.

CDR3 protein: CASSARGTGLAGGNEQFF. The CDR3 DNA is TGTGCCAGTAGTGCCCGAGGGACGGGACTAGCGGGAGGCAATGAGCAGTTCTTC. The rearrangement joins TRBV19 to TRBJ2-1; 15 positions agree with TRBD2. The CDR3 is made up of 18 amino acids. Germline V CDR1 and CDR2: LNHDA, SQIVND (reference sequence). The ends lost 5 bases at V and 6 bases at J; junction bases unmatched: 11.